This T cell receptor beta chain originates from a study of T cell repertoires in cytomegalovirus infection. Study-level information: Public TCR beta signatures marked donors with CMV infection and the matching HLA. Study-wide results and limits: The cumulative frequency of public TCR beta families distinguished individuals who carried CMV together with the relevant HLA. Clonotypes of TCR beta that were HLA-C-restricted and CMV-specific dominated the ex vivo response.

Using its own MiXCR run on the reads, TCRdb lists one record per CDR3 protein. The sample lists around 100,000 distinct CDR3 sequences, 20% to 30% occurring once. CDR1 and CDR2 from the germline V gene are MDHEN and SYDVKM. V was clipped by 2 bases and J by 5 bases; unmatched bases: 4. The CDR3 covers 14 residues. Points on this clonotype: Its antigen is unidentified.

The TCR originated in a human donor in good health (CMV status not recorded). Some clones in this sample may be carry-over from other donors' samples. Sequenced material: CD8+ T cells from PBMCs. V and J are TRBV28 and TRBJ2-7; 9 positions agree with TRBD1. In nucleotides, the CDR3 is TGTGCCAGCAGTTTACGGGACAGGGTTAACGAGCAGTACTTC. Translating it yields CASSLRDRVNEQYF.